These 20 T cell receptor beta chains came from one sample sequenced in a study of blood T cell repertoires in COVID-19. Libraries were prepared by immunoSEQ multiplex PCR; TCRdb keeps only in-frame clonotypes and omits some of them. The sample lists approximately 70,000 clones, approximately 90% occurring once. Sequencing input: peripheral blood. Source of these receptors: a man over 45 with COVID-19, enrolled during active disease.

The rearrangement joins TRBV7-2 to TRBJ1-2; 8 bases are a match to TRBD1. V shed 1 base and J 7 bases; nucleotides not matched to a gene: 17. Germline assignment: CDR1 SGHTA and CDR2 FQGNSA. CDR3 length equals 18 residues. CDR3 region: CASSLVLVGQGAPGGYTF. The DNA for the CDR3 is TGTGCCAGCAGCTTAGTATTGGTGGGGCAGGGGGCGCCGGGTGGCTACACCTTC.

The CDR3: CASSKGTGGDEKLFF. CDR3 nucleotides: TGTGCCAGCAGCAAAGGGACAGGGGGAGATGAAAAACTGTTTTTT. The V gene is TRBV21-1, the J gene TRBJ1-4; TRBD1, as called in the table, went unchecked against the DNA. TRBV21-1 is a listed pseudogene. This CDR3 is built from 15 residues.

The rearrangement uses TRBV28 and TRBJ1-1; tentatively, D is TRBD1 (5 bases). V was shortened by 4 bases and J by 3 bases, with 15 bases between the two germline ends. The CDR3 extends over 15 amino acids. From germline, CDR1 is MDHEN and CDR2 SYDVKM. The CDR3 nucleotides read TGTGCCAGCAGTTCCCTCTCGGCAGGGCACACTGAAGCTTTCTTT. Protein: CASSSLSAGHTEAFF.

A single count supports this clone. The rearrangement joins TRBV19 to TRBJ1-1; the D gene is possibly TRBD1 (6 bases). CDR1 and CDR2 (germline): LNHDA, SQIVND (reference sequence). The CDR3 has 13 amino acids. V lost 7 bases, J lost 4 bases, and 13 bases lay in between. CDR3 in DNA: TGTGCCAGTACCTGGGGGCCGGGCACTGAAGCTTTCTTT. It encodes CASTWGPGTEAFF.

This chain connects TRBV9 to TRBJ1-3; unclear D gene. The CDR3 consists of 13 residues. Germline CDR1 SGDLS, CDR2 YYNGEE. V lost 0 bases and J lost 3, with 4 bases in between. The DNA of the CDR3 is TGTGCCAGCAGCGTAGCCGGTGGAAACACCATATATTTT. Encoded protein: CASSVAGGNTIYF.

Notes on this clone: In the same sample, other DNA sequences code for this CDR3. J is TRBJ2-1 and V is TRBV4-1; 9 nucleotides match TRBD2. The CDR3 has 15 amino acids. Germline-derived CDR1 and CDR2 are MGHRA and YSYEKL. The trim removed 1 base at V and 3 bases at J, leaving 1 base unmatched. CDR3 residues: CASSQGSGSYNEQFF. The CDR3 bases are TGCGCCAGCAGCCAAGGTAGCGGGAGCTACAATGAGCAGTTCTTC.

The chain has TRBV7-9 and TRBJ2-3; D is perhaps TRBD1 (6 bases). Between the trimmed V and J ends, which lost 4 bases and 1 base, there was a span of 12 bases. The CDR3 is 15 amino acids. Germline loops: CDR1 SEHNR, CDR2 FQNEAQ (reference sequence). The CDR3 is CASSSEGVRTDTQYF. The CDR3 region has the DNA TGTGCCAGCAGCTCAGAGGGGGTGCGCACAGATACGCAGTATTTT.

The genes are TRBV3-1 (or the pseudogene TRBV3-2) and TRBJ2-1; no definite D call. This CDR3 contains 14 residues. V lost 4 bases, J lost 7 bases, and 14 bases lay in between. CDR1 and CDR2 from the germline V gene are LGHDT and YNNKEL (reference sequence). The CDR3 region has the DNA TGTGCCAGCAGCCCGTCACTTTTCTCAAATGAGCAGTTCTTC. Amino acids: CASSPSLFSNEQFF.

The chain carries TRBV6-5 and TRBJ2-7; the D gene is possibly TRBD2 (5 bases). The germline gives CDR1 MNHEY, CDR2 SVGAGI. V was shortened by 2 bases and J by 4 bases, with 18 bases between the two germline ends. There are 16 residues in the CDR3. CDR3 coding DNA: TGTGCCAGCAGTTACAGCACCGGGCTAGCCGCATACGAGCAGTACTTC. Translated, it gives CASSYSTGLAAYEQYF.

The rearrangement links TRBV19 to TRBJ1-2; 8 bases align to TRBD1. This CDR3 spans 15 amino acids. Germline V gives CDR1 LNHDA, CDR2 SQIVND (reference sequence). Germline trimming cut 5 bases from V and 7 bases from J; bases unmatched to any gene: 12. CDR3 in amino acids: CASSPLDRAISGYTF. The CDR3, as DNA: TGTGCCAGTAGTCCACTGGACAGGGCGATTTCTGGCTACACCTTC.

V is TRBV9 and J is TRBJ2-1; 10 bases fit TRBD2. V lost 4 bases and J lost 8; bases outside the gene matches: 15. The CDR3 sequence is 17 residues long. CDR1 and CDR2 (germline): SGDLS, YYNGEE. CDR3 residues: CASSPQSGRAQFDEQFF. CDR3 in DNA: TGTGCCAGCAGCCCCCAGAGCGGGAGGGCCCAATTTGATGAGCAGTTCTTC.

V gene TRBV5-8 combines with J gene TRBJ1-1; the D is unclear. Trimming removed 3 bases at V and 2 bases at J, with 11 bases between. The CDR3 runs to 14 residues. Looked up from germline, CDR1 is SGHTS and CDR2 is YDEGEE. CDR3: CASSYWPDNTEAFF. Written as DNA, the CDR3 is TGTGCCAGCAGCTATTGGCCCGATAACACTGAAGCTTTCTTT.

The chain links TRBV4-3 to TRBJ1-1; TRBD1 is a possible D gene (6 bases). This CDR3 has 13 residues. Germline CDR1 LGHNA, CDR2 YSLEER. Trimming stripped 0 bases from V and 10 bases from J, with 12 bases between. CDR3 loop: CASSQDYRERAFF. CDR3 sequence (DNA): TGCGCCAGCAGCCAAGATTACAGGGAGCGAGCTTTCTTT.

This clone has only a few counts. V usage is TRBV27 and J usage is TRBJ2-2, with D perhaps TRBD2 (6 bases). This CDR3 spans 14 amino acids. CDR1 MNHEY and CDR2 SMNVEV come from the germline V gene (reference sequence). V lost 2 bases to trimming and J lost 7 bases, with 11 bases between them. The chain's CDR3 is CASSLGQAGGELFF. CDR3 nucleotides: TGTGCCAGCAGTTTAGGGCAAGCGGGCGGGGAGCTGTTTTTT.

The chain joins TRBV6-6 to TRBJ2-1; TRBD1 matches 7 bases. V shed 6 bases and J 6 bases; nucleotides not matched to a gene: 8. This CDR3 has 14 residues. From germline, CDR1 is MNHNY and CDR2 SVGAGI (reference sequence). CDR3 coding DNA: TGTGCCAGCAGCATAAGACAGGGCGGCAATGAGCAGTTCTTC. This codes for CASSIRQGGNEQFF.

This sequence joins TRBV13 and TRBJ2-4, with TRBD1 as a possible D gene (5 bases). The CDR3 contains 14 residues. Per germline, CDR1 PRHDT and CDR2 FYEKMQ (reference sequence). The V end lost 0 bases, the J end lost 5 bases, and 8 bases lay between the germline ends. Here the CDR3 reads CASSLGGLENIQYF. CDR3 nucleotides: TGTGCCAGCAGCTTAGGGGGGCTGGAAAACATTCAGTACTTC.

The gene calls are TRBV14 and TRBJ2-2; 8 bases are a match to TRBD1. J lost 4 bases, V lost 5 bases, and 6 bases had no gene match. CDR3 length equals 15 residues. Germline V gene sequence: CDR1 SGHDN, CDR2 FVKESK. The CDR3 DNA reads TGTGCCAGCAGCGTTCAGGGGGCACGCACCGGGGAGCTGTTTTTT. This gives the protein CASSVQGARTGELFF.

The V and J genes are TRBV30 and TRBJ1-5; no firm D call. This CDR3 is built from 15 residues. Per germline, CDR1 GTSNPN and CDR2 SVGIG (reference sequence). Trimming took 3 bases from V and 5 from J, leaving 17 bases between them. DNA for the CDR3: TGTGCCTGGAGGGAGGGTCCGGGGAATGATCAGCCCCAGCATTTT. Protein product: CAWREGPGNDQPQHF.

The CDR3: CASSSGQFLAKNIQYF. The CDR3 DNA reads as TGTGCCAGCAGCTCCGGACAGTTTCTAGCCAAAAACATTCAGTACTTC. The chain uses TRBV9 and TRBJ2-4, with D possibly being TRBD1 (6 bases). CDR3 length: 16 amino acids. Per the germline V gene, CDR1 is SGDLS and CDR2 is YYNGEE. The germline V and J ends were trimmed by 4 bases and 0 bases, with 14 bases remaining between them.

This clone appeared a few times. The J gene is TRBJ2-5, the V gene TRBV6-2 or TRBV6-3; D may be TRBD1 (5 bases). The CDR3 contains 15 residues. V was cut by 4 bases and J by 3 bases, with 15 bases left in between. The germline CDR1 and CDR2 sequences are MNHEY and SVGEGT. CDR3 bases: TGTGCCAGCAGTTCAACGACGCAGGGAAAAGAGACCCAGTACTTC. Its protein product is CASSSTTQGKETQYF.